This T cell receptor (beta chain) was recorded in a study of T cell repertoires in cytomegalovirus infection. The CDR3 sequence is 16 residues long. Germline CDR1 SGHAT, CDR2 FQNNGV. Trimming removed 5 bases from V and 3 bases from J, with 20 bases in between. In TCRdb, the reads were re-called with MiXCR into one record per CDR3 protein. Altogether some 900,000 distinct CDR3 sequences are present, around a third being singletons, with the ten largest covering roughly 12%. This clonotype appeared once. Its matching antigen is unknown. This receptor was identified in a human donor in good health (CMV status not recorded). Some clones in this sample may be carry-over from other donors' samples. This specimen was cultured CD8+ T cells from PBMCs, taken from culture after CMV antigen stimulation. The gene calls are TRBV11-2 and TRBJ2-7, with D maybe TRBD1 (6 bases). DNA for the CDR3: TGTGCCAGCAGCCCCCGTGGGGGCCCGGCGAACTACGAGCAGTACTTC. Residues: CASSPRGGPANYEQYF. The whole variable domain, filled in from reference TRBV11-2 and TRBJ2-7, reads EAGVAQSPRYKIIEKRQSVAFWCNPISGHATLYWYQQILGQGPKLLIQFQNNGVVDDSQLPKDRFSAERLKGVDSTLKIQPAKLEDSAVYLCASSPRGGPANYEQYFGPGTRLTVT.